This TCR beta chain originates from a study of cytomegalovirus exposure and HLA in healthy donors. Study-level information: Within the Caucasian-associated ancestry cluster were around four fifths of the roughly 380 genotyped donors.

Primers included in the PCR were 60 Vbeta and 13 Jbeta primers. Libraries were prepared by immunoSEQ multiplex PCR; TCRdb keeps only in-frame clonotypes and omits some of them. The sample lists about 150,000 clones; approximately 81% were seen once. The CDR3 length is 13 residues. The germline gives CDR1 SQVTM, CDR2 ANQGSEA. V was pared by 4 bases and J by 10 bases, with 10 bases of the junction left unmatched. Overall study findings and caveats: A few chains linked to CMV were shown in vitro to be specific for CMV antigens. The likely origin of a cluster of highly shared sequence variants was a sequencing artifact. Donors belonging to an Asian-associated ancestry cluster reportedly showed fewer N-insertions in productive TCRs than the approximately 700-donor mean, according to what a later analysis found.

Points on this clone: Its specificity is unknown.

The genes are TRBV29-1 and TRBJ2-1; 7 bases map to TRBD2. The sample was PBMCs. The receptor was isolated from a man aged 50 to 59 in good health and CMV-seropositive. The CDR3 region has the DNA TGCAGCGTTGCCCAGAGACTAGCCGGGGAGCAGTTCTTC. Translated: CSVAQRLAGEQFF.